This T cell receptor (beta chain) was captured by sequencing in a study of T cells in Graves' hyperthyroidism and ophthalmopathy. This CDR3 has 14 amino acids. Trimming shortened V by 3 bases and J by 5 bases, and 14 bases separated the two germline ends. Germline V gene lookup returns CDR1 SGDLS and CDR2 YYNGEE. Amplified TCR beta CDR3 regions derived from RNA transcripts. The study used the HTBI primer set for a first-round RT-PCR of the TCR CDR3. TCRdb fed the multiplex PCR reads into MiXCR, producing one record per CDR3 protein. Seen here are under 300,000 distinct CDR3 sequences, about 20% observed once, and the top ten hold roughly 60%. Exclusion of a patient resulted from uncontrolled infection, other autoimmune disease, pregnancy or lactation.

The sequencing input was blood. The receptor's source is a man aged 25-45 years with Graves' ophthalmopathy. The rearrangement links TRBV9 to TRBJ2-5; D may correspond to TRBD1 or TRBD2 (7 bases each). The CDR3: CASSAPQGGETQYF. Written as DNA, the CDR3 is TGTGCCAGCAGCGCTCCCCAGGGGGGGGAGACCCAGTACTTC.